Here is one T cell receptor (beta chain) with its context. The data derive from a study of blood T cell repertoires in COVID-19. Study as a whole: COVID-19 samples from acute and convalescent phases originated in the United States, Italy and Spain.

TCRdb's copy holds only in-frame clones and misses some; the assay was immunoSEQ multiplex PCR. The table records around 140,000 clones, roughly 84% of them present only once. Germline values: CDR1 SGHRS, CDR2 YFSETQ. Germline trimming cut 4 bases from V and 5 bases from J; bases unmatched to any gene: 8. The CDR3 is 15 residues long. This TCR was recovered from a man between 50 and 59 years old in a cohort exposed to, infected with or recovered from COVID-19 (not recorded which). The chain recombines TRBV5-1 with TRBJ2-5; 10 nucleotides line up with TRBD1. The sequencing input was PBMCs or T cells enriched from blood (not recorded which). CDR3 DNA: TGCGCCAGCAGCCCGGACAGGGGGGCGAGCGAGACCCAGTACTTC. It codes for CASSPDRGASETQYF.